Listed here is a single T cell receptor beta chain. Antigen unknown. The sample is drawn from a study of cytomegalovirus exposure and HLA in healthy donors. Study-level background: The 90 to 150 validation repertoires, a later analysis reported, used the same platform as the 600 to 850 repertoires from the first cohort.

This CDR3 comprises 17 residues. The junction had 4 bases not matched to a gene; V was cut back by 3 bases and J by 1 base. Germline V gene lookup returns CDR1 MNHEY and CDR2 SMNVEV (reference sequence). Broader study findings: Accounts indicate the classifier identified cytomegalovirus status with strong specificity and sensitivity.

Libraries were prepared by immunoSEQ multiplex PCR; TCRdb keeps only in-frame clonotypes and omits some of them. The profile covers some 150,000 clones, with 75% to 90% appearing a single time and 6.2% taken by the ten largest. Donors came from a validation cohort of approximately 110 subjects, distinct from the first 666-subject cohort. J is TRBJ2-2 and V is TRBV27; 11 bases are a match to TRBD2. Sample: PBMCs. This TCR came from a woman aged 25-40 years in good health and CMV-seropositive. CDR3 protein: CASSLGLAGGNTGELFF. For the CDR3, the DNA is TGTGCCAGCAGTTTGGGGCTAGCGGGAGGGAACACCGGGGAGCTGTTTTTT.